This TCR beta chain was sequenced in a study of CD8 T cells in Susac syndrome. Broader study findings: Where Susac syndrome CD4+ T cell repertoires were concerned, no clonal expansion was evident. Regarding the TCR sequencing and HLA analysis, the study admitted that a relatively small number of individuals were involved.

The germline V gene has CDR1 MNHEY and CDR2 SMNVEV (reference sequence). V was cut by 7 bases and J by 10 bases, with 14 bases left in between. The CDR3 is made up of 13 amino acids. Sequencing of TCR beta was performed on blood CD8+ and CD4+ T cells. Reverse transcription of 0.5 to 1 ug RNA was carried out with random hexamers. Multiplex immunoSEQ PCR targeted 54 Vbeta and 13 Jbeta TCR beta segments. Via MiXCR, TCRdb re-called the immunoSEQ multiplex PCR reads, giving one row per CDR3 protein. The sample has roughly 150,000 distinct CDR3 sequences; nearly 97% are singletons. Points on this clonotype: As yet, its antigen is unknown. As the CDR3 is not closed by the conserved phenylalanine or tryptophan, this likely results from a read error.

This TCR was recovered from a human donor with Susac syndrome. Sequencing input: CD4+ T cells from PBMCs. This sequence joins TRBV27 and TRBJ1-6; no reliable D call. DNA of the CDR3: TGTGCCAGCAAACGGGCGGGAGGGTCACCCCTCCACCTT. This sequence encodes CASKRAGGSPLHL.